This T cell receptor (beta chain) is from a study of blood T cell repertoires in COVID-19. Assay: immunoSEQ multiplex PCR; the TCRdb copy retains only in-frame clones and omits some. The repertoire includes around 320,000 clones, 75% to 90% of them detected once, and roughly 2.3% sits in the top ten. This TCR was sampled from a man between 18 and 35 years old with active or convalescent COVID-19. The sequencing sample was made of peripheral blood.

CDR3 loop: CASSSGRTSVTNEKLFF. CDR3 sequence (DNA): TGTGCCAGCAGCTCAGGGAGGACCTCGGTAACTAATGAAAAACTGTTTTTT. The chain couples TRBV7-2 to TRBJ1-4; maybe TRBD1 (5 bases). CDR1 and CDR2 from the germline V gene are SGHTA and FQGNSA. Trimming pared 4 bases from V and 1 base from J, leaving 16 bases between. The CDR3 sequence is 17 residues long.